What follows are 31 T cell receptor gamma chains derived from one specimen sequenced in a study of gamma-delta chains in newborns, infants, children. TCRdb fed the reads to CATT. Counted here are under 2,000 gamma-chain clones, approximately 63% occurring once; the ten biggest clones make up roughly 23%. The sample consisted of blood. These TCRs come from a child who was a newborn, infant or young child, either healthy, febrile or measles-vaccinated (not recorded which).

The CDR3 spells CALWEVHFYYKKLF. The CDR3 nucleotides read TGTGCCTTGTGGGAGGTGCATTTTTATTATAAGAAACTCTTT. The rearrangement uses TRGV9 and TRGJ1 or TRGJ2. TCRdb records no J gene; here it was assigned by comparing the DNA to germline. The CDR3 runs to 14 residues. CDR1 GITISATS and CDR2 ISYDGTV come from the germline V gene (reference sequence). V dropped 0 bases and J dropped 3; count of bases not matched to a gene: 5.

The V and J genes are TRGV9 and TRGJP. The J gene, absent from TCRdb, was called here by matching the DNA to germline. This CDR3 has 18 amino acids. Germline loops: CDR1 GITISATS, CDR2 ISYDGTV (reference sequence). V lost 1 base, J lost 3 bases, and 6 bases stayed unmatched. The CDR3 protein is CALWEVNQQELGKKIKVF. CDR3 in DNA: TGTGCCTTGTGGGAGGTCAACCAGCAAGAGTTGGGCAAAAAAATCAAGGTATTT.

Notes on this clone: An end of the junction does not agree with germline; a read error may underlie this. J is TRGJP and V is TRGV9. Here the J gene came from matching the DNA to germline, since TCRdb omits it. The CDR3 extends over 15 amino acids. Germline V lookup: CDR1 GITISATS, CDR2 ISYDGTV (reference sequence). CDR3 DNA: TGTGCCTCGTGGGAGGTGCAGGTGGGCAAAAAAATCAAGGTATTT. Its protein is CASWEVQVGKKIKVF.

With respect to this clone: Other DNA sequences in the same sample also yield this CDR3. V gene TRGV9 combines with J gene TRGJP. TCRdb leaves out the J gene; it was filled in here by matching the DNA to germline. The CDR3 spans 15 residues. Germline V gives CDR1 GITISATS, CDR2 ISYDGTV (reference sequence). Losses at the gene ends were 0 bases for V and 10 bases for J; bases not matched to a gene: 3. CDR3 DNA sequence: TGTGCCTTGTGGGAGGTGCTATTGGGCAAAAAAATCAAGGTATTT. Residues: CALWEVLLGKKIKVF.

CDR3 loop: CATFCFKIF. As DNA, the CDR3 is TGTGCCACCTTTTGTTTCAAGATATTT. The V and J genes are TRGV4 and TRGJP1. The CDR3 is 9 amino acids. The germline gives CDR1 EGSTGY, CDR2 YDSYTSSV. V trimming: 8 bases; J trimming: 14 bases; junction bases outside the gene matches: 5.

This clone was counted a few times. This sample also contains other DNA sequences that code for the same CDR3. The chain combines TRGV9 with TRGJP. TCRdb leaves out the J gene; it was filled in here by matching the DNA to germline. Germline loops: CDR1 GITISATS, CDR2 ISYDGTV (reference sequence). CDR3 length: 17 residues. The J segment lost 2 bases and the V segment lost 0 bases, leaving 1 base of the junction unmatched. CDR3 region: CALWEVRQELGKKIKVF. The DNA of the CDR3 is TGTGCCTTGTGGGAGGTGAGGCAAGAGTTGGGCAAAAAAATCAAGGTATTT.

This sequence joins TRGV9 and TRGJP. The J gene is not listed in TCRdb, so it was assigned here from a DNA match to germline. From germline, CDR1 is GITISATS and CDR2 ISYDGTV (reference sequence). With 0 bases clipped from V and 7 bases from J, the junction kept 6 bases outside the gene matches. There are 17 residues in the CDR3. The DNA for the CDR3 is TGTGCCTTGTGGGAGGTGTTTATGGAGTTGGGCAAAAAAATCAAGGTATTT. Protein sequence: CALWEVFMELGKKIKVF.

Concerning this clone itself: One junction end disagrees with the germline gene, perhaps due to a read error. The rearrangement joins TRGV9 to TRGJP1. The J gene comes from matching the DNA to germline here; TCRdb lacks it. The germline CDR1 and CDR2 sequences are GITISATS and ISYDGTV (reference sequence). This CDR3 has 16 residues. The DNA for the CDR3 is TGTGCCTTGTGGGCGGTGGACAGGCGCATTGGAAGGTTCAAGATATTT. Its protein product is CALWAVDRRIGRFKIF.

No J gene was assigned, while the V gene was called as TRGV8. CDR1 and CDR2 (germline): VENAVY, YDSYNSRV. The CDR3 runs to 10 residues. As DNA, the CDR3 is TGTGCCACCTGGGATAGGCCGGGACTCTTT. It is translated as CATWDRPGLF.

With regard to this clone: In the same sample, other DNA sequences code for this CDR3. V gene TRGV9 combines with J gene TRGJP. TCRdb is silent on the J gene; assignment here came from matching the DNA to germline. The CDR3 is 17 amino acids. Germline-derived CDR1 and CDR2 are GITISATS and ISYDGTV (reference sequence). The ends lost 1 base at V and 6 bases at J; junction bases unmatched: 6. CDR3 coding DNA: TGTGCCTTGTGGGAGGTACGAGGAGAGTTGGGCAAAAAAATCAAGGTATTT. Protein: CALWEVRGELGKKIKVF.

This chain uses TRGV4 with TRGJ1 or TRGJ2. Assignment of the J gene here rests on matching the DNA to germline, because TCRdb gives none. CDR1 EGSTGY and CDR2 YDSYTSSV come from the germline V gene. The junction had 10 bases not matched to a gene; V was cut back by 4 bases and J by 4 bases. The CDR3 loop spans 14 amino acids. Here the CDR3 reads CATWDANGYYKKLF. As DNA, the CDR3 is TGTGCCACCTGGGACGCAAACGGGTATTATAAGAAACTCTTT.

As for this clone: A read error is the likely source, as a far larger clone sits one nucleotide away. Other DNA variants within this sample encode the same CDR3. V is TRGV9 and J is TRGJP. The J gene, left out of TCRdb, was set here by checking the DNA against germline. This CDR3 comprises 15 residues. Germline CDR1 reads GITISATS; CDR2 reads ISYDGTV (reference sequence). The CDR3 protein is CALWEQELGKKIKVF. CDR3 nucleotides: TGTGCCCTGTGGGAGCAAGAGTTGGGCAAAAAAATCAAGGTATTT.

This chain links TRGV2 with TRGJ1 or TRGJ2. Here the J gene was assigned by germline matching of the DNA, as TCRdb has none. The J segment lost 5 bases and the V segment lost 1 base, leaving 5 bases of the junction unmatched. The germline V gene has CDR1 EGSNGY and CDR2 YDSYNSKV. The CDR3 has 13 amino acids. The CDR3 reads CATWDGEHYKKLF. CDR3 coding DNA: TGTGCCACCTGGGACGGAGAGCATTATAAGAAACTCTTT.

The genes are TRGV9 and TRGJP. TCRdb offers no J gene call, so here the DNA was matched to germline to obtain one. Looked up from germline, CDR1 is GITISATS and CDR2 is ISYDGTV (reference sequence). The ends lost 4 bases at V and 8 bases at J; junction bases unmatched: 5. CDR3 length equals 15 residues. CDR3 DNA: TGTGCCTTGTGGGACTCTAAGTTGGGCAAAAAAATCAAGGTATTT. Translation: CALWDSKLGKKIKVF.

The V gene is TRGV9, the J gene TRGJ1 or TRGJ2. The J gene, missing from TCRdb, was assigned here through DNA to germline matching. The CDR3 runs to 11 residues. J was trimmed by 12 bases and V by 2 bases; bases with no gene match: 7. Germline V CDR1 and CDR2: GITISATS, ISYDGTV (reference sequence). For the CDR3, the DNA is TGTGCCTTGTGGGAGGGCCGGGGGAAACTCTTT. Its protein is CALWEGRGKLF.

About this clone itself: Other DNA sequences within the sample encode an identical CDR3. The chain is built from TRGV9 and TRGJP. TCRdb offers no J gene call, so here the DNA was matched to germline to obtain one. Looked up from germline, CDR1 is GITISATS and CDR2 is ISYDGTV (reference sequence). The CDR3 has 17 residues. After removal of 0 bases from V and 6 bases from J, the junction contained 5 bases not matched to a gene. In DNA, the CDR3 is TGTGCCTTGTGGGAGGTGCATGGAGAGTTGGGCAAAAAAATCAAGGTATTT. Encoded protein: CALWEVHGELGKKIKVF.

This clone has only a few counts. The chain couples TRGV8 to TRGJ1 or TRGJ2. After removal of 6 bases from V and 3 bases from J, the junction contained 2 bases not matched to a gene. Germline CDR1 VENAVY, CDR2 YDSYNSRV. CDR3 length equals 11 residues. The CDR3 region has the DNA TGTGCCACCTGGATTTATTATAAGAAACTCTTT. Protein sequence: CATWIYYKKLF.

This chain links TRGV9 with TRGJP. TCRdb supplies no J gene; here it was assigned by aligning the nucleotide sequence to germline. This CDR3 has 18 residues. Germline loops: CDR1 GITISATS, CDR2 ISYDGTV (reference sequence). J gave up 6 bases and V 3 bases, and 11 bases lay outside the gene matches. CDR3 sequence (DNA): TGTGCCTTGTGGGAGCTCCCAGTCCGAGAGTTGGGCAAAAAAATCAAGGTATTT. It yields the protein CALWELPVRELGKKIKVF.

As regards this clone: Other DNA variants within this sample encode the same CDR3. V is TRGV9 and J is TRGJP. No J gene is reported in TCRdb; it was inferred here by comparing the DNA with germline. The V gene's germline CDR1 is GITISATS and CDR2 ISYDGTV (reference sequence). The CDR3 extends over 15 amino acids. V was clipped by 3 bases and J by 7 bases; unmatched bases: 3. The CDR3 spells CALWETELGKKIKVF. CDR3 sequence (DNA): TGTGCCTTGTGGGAGACGGAGTTGGGCAAAAAAATCAAGGTATTT.

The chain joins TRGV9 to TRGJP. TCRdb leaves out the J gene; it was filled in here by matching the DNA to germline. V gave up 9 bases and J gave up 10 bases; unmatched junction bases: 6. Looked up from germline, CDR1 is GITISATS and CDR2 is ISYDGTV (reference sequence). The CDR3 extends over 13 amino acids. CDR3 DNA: TGTGCCTTGACGGGATTGGGCAAAAAAATCAAGGTATTT. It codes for CALTGLGKKIKVF.

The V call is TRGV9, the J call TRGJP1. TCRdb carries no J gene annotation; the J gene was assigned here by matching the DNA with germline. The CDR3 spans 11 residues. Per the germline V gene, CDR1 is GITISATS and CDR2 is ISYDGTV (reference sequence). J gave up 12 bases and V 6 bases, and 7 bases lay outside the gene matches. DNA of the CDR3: TGTGCCTTGTGGCGGGGGGGGTTCAAGATATTT. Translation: CALWRGGFKIF.

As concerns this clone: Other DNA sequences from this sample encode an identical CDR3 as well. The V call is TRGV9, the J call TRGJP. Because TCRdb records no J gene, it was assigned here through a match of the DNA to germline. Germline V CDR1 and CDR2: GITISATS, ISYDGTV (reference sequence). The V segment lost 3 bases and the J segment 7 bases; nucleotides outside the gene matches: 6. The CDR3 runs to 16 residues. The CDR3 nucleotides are TGTGCCTTGTGGGAGATACGGGAGTTGGGCAAAAAAATCAAGGTATTT. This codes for CALWEIRELGKKIKVF.

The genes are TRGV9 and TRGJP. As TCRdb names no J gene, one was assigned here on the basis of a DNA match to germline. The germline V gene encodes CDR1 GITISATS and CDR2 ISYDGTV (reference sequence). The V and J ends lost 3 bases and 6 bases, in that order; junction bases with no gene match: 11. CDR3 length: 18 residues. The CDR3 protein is CALWEPRKGELGKKIKVF. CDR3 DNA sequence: TGTGCCTTGTGGGAGCCGCGGAAGGGAGAGTTGGGCAAAAAAATCAAGGTATTT.

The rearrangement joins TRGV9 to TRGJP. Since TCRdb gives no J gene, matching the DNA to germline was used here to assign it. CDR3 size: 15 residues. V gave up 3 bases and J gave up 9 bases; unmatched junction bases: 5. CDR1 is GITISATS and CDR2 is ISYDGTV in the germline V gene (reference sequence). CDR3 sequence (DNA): TGTGCCTTGTGGGAGTCGCGGTTGGGCAAAAAAATCAAGGTATTT. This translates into CALWESRLGKKIKVF.

The CDR3 sequence: CALWERLSQGELGKKIKVF. CDR3 DNA: TGTGCCTTGTGGGAGAGGTTGAGCCAAGGAGAGTTGGGCAAAAAAATCAAGGTATTT. V is TRGV9 and J is TRGJP. Assignment of the J gene here rests on matching the DNA to germline, because TCRdb gives none. Germline CDR1 is GITISATS and CDR2 is ISYDGTV (reference sequence). The CDR3 runs to 19 residues. Losses at the gene ends were 3 bases for V and 6 bases for J; bases not matched to a gene: 14.

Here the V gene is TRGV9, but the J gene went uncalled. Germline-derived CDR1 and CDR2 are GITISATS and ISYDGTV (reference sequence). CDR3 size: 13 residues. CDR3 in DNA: TGTGCCTTGTGGGAGGTCCCTTATAAAAACAAACTCTTT. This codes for CALWEVPYKNKLF.

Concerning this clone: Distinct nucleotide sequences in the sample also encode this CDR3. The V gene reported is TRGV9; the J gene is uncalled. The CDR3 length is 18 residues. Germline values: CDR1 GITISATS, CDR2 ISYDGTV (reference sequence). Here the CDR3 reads CALWEVAPQELGKKIKVF. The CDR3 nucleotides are TGTGCCTTGTGGGAGGTTGCACCACAAGAGTTGGGCAAAAAAATAAAGGTATTT.

The CDR3 nucleotides are TGTGCCTTGTGGGAGGCCCGCCGAGGGAGGTATAAGAAACTCTTT. Protein: CALWEARRGRYKKLF. The V gene is TRGV9, the J gene TRGJ1 or TRGJ2. The J gene was missing in TCRdb and was found by matching the end of the DNA to germline. This CDR3 is built from 15 residues. Germline values: CDR1 GITISATS, CDR2 ISYDGTV (reference sequence). V shed 2 bases, J shed 7 bases, and the junction held 14 bases outside the gene matches.

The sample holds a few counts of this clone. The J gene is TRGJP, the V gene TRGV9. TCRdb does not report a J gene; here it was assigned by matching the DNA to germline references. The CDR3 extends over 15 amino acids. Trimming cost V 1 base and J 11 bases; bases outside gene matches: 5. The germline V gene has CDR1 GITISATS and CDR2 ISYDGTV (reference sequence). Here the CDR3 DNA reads TGTGCCTTGTGGGAGGTTGAGGTGGGCAAAAAAATCAAGGTATTT. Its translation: CALWEVEVGKKIKVF.

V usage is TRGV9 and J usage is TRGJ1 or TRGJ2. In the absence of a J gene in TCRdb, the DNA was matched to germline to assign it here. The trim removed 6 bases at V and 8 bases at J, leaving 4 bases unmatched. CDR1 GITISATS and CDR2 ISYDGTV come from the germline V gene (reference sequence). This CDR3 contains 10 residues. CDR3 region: CALWYDKKLF. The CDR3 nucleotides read TGTGCCTTGTGGTATGATAAGAAACTCTTT.

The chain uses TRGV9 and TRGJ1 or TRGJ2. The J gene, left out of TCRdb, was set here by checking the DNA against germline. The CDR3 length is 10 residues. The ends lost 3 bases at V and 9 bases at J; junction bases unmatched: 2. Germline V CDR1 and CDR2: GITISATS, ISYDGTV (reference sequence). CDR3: CALWESKKLF. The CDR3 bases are TGTGCCTTGTGGGAGAGTAAGAAACTCTTT.